These 21 T cell receptor beta chains were all obtained from the same sample, sequenced in a study of blood T cell repertoires in COVID-19. TCRdb's table, derived via immunoSEQ multiplex PCR, lists solely in-frame clones and lacks some. The sample has about 98,000 clones, about 80% seen once. Sequencing was done on a sample of peripheral blood. The receptors derive from a man aged 70 or older with acute or convalescent COVID-19.

V is TRBV28 and J is TRBJ1-1; D gene uncertain. The germline V gene has CDR1 MDHEN and CDR2 SYDVKM. V was shortened by 6 bases and J by 0 bases, with 14 bases between the two germline ends. The CDR3 totals 15 residues. CDR3: CASSRPRGMNTEAFF. CDR3 sequence (DNA): TGTGCCAGCAGCCGGCCGCGGGGAATGAACACTGAAGCTTTCTTT.

The chain recombines TRBV24-1 with TRBJ1-2; TRBD1 agrees at 7 bases. The germline gives CDR1 KGHDR, CDR2 SFDVKD. The CDR3 runs 16 residues. Germline trimming cut 2 bases from V and 0 bases from J; bases unmatched to any gene: 5. CDR3 region: CATSDSSGTANYGYTF. DNA of the CDR3: TGTGCCACCAGTGATTCCTCCGGGACAGCTAACTATGGCTACACCTTC.

This clone has a handful of counts. The gene calls are TRBV29-1 and TRBJ1-4; D unclear. Trimming left V 7 bases short and J 8 bases short, with 8 bases between. The CDR3 length is 10 residues. Germline-derived CDR1 and CDR2 are SQVTM and ANQGSEA. The CDR3 sequence is CSARFEKLFF. The CDR3 DNA is TGCAGCGCCCGGTTCGAAAAACTGTTTTTT.

This clone has just one count. The chain employs TRBV7-9 and TRBJ2-7; 8 bases line up with TRBD2. The CDR3 has 15 residues. Trimming removed 5 bases from V and 1 base from J; junction bases left unmatched: 7. Germline CDR1 reads SEHNR; CDR2 reads FQNEAQ (reference sequence). The CDR3 reads CASSPGGGRSYEQYF. The CDR3 coding sequence is TGTGCCAGCAGCCCCGGGGGCGGGAGGTCCTACGAGCAGTACTTC.

The rearrangement links TRBV5-1 to TRBJ1-4; D is unclear. This CDR3 is 12 amino acids long. Germline CDR1 and CDR2: SGHRS and YFSETQ. Trimming took 7 bases from V and 9 from J, leaving 13 bases between them. The CDR3 region is CASSEENQKLFF. The CDR3 DNA reads as TGCGCCAGCTCCGAGGAGAACCAAAAACTGTTTTTT.

In its sample, this clone was seen a few times. The chain is built from TRBV5-6 and TRBJ1-1; D gene uncertain. This CDR3 has 14 amino acids. The V gene lost 0 bases and the J gene lost 1 base, with 7 bases spanning the gap. Germline CDR1 and CDR2: SGHDT and YYEEEE. The CDR3 spells CASSLEQPNTEAFF. The CDR3 DNA sequence: TGTGCCAGCAGCTTGGAACAGCCGAACACTGAAGCTTTCTTT.

This clone was counted many times. J is TRBJ1-4 and V is TRBV11-2, with a tentative D call TRBD1 (6 bases). In germline, CDR1 is SGHAT, CDR2 FQNNGV. V was trimmed by 1 base and J by 8 bases, leaving 14 bases between them. The CDR3 consists of 15 residues. The CDR3 sequence is CASSLGQGRAEKLFF. The CDR3 bases are TGTGCCAGCAGCTTAGGTCAGGGGAGGGCAGAAAAACTGTTTTTT.

The chain uses TRBV27 and TRBJ2-7, with TRBD1 identical over 10 bases. CDR3 size: 14 residues. Germline CDR1 is MNHEY and CDR2 is SMNVEV (reference sequence). The J segment lost 6 bases and the V segment lost 5 bases, leaving 7 bases of the junction unmatched. The DNA of the CDR3 is TGTGCCAGCAGTCGAGGGACAGGGGAGGGCGAGCAGTACTTC. Protein product: CASSRGTGEGEQYF.

V and J are TRBV2 and TRBJ2-5, with 7 positions matching TRBD1. V lost 6 bases and J lost 1; bases outside the gene matches: 11. Germline-derived CDR1 and CDR2 are SNHLY and FYNNEI. The CDR3 runs to 16 residues. Here the CDR3 DNA reads TGTGCCAGCAGCGAATTAATCAGGGGGTCCCAAGAGACCCAGTACTTC. This translates into CASSELIRGSQETQYF. The full variable domain, completed using reference TRBV2 and TRBJ2-5, is EPEVTQTPSHQVTQMGQEVILRCVPISNHLYFYWYRQILGQKVEFLVSFYNNEISEKSEIFDDQFSVERPDGSNFTLKIRSTKLEDSAMYFCASSELIRGSQETQYFGPGTRLLVL.

This chain connects TRBV7-2 to TRBJ2-1; tentative D call: TRBD2 (6 bases). This CDR3 comprises 12 residues. Germline CDR1 is SGHTA and CDR2 is FQGNSA. Trimming removed 2 bases from V and 9 bases from J, with 8 bases in between. This CDR3 is CASSLISGEQFF. The CDR3 DNA reads TGTGCCAGCAGCTTAATTAGCGGTGAGCAGTTCTTC.

This clone was detected only once. This chain uses TRBV28 with TRBJ2-5, with TRBD2 as a possible D gene (7 bases). The V end was cut by 3 bases, the J end by 5 bases, with 13 bases between. Germline CDR1 MDHEN, CDR2 SYDVKM. The CDR3 has 14 amino acids. The CDR3 region has the DNA TGTGCCAGCAGTTTGGGGGGGCCACGGGAGACCCAGTACTTC. Amino acid sequence: CASSLGGPRETQYF. The complete variable domain, with remaining parts taken from reference TRBV28 and TRBJ2-5, reads DVKVTQSSRYLVKRTGEKVFLECVQDMDHENMFWYRQDPGLGLRLIYFSYDVKMKEKGDIPEGYSVSREKKERFSLILESASTNQTSMYLCASSLGGPRETQYFGPGTRLLVL.

The rearrangement links TRBV28 to TRBJ1-2; 7 bases match TRBD1. J lost 4 bases, V lost 4 bases, and 6 bases had no gene match. The CDR3 consists of 14 residues. Germline CDR1 reads MDHEN; CDR2 reads SYDVKM. Here the CDR3 reads CASSYPAGGYGYTF. CDR3 sequence (DNA): TGTGCCAGCAGTTATCCGGCAGGGGGCTATGGCTACACCTTC.

The chain combines TRBV7-3 with TRBJ2-2; D remains unclear. Germline V gene sequence: CDR1 SGHTA, CDR2 FQGTGA. This CDR3 is built from 12 residues. V shed 4 bases and J shed 3 bases, with 3 bases lying between them. The CDR3 reads CASSSYTGELFF. In nucleotides, the CDR3 is TGTGCCAGCAGCTCTTACACCGGGGAGCTGTTTTTT. The variable domain in full, with the rest retrieved from reference TRBV7-3 and TRBJ2-2, is GAGVSQTPSNKVTEKGKYVELRCDPISGHTALYWYRQSLGQGPEFLIYFQGTGAADDSGLPNDRFFAVRPEGSVSTLKIQRTERGDSAVYLCASSSYTGELFFGEGSRLTVL.

The CDR3 DNA sequence: TGTGCCTGGAGAGGACAGGGGGCTGTAGATACGCAGTATTTT. Translation gives CAWRGQGAVDTQYF. The chain carries TRBV30 and TRBJ2-3, with 11 bases matching TRBD1. Germline loops: CDR1 GTSNPN, CDR2 SVGIG (reference sequence). This CDR3 spans 14 amino acids. V dropped 3 bases and J dropped 5; count of bases not matched to a gene: 4.

This chain links TRBV2 with TRBJ1-1; D is unresolved. Germline V gene lookup returns CDR1 SNHLY and CDR2 FYNNEI. V gave up 3 bases and J gave up 4 bases, with 12 bases separating them. This CDR3 region has 14 residues. CDR3 DNA: TGTGCCAGCAGTGAGACCGCCGCGGGCACTGAAGCTTTCTTT. Translated, it gives CASSETAAGTEAFF.

The chain is built from TRBV2 and TRBJ2-5, with 8 bases identical to TRBD1. This CDR3 has 13 residues. Unmatched junction bases numbered 5, after V lost 6 bases and J lost 5 bases. Germline CDR1 SNHLY, CDR2 FYNNEI. The DNA for the CDR3 is TGTGCCAGCAGCCCGACAGGGGAGGAGACCCAGTACTTC. Translation: CASSPTGEETQYF.

J is TRBJ2-3 and V is TRBV19, with a tentative D call TRBD2 (6 bases). Germline CDR1 reads LNHDA; CDR2 reads SQIVND (reference sequence). CDR3 length: 13 amino acids. Trimming removed 7 bases at V and 3 bases at J, with 11 bases between. The CDR3 bases are TGTGCCAGTAACGGGGGTAGTACAGATACGCAGTATTTT. Translation gives CASNGGSTDTQYF.

V usage is TRBV12-3 or TRBV12-4 and J usage is TRBJ1-1; 9 nucleotides agree with TRBD1. The CDR3 loop spans 13 amino acids. The V and J ends lost 5 bases and 8 bases, in that order; junction bases with no gene match: 6. CDR3 region: CASSGTGHVEAFF. The CDR3 region has the DNA TGTGCCAGCAGTGGGACAGGGCACGTAGAAGCTTTCTTT.

The chain joins TRBV2 to TRBJ1-6, with a tentative D call TRBD1 (5 bases). This CDR3 is 15 amino acids long. The germline V gene has CDR1 SNHLY and CDR2 FYNNEI. V lost 6 bases to trimming and J lost 6 bases, with 15 bases between them. CDR3 region: CASRETVQINSPLHF. Here the CDR3 DNA reads TGTGCCAGCAGGGAGACAGTGCAGATTAATTCACCCCTCCACTTT.

The chain carries TRBV9 and TRBJ2-1, with 12 bases fitting TRBD2. V was pared by 4 bases and J by 8 bases, with 10 bases of the junction left unmatched. Germline V lookup: CDR1 SGDLS, CDR2 YYNGEE. The CDR3 contains 16 residues. CDR3 DNA sequence: TGTGCCAGCAGCAGAGGACTAGCGGGAACAGCCGATGAGCAGTTCTTC. It specifies CASSRGLAGTADEQFF.

The chain is built from TRBV2 and TRBJ2-2; 9 bases agree with TRBD2. There are 14 residues in the CDR3. The V gene's germline CDR1 is SNHLY and CDR2 FYNNEI. V trimming: 6 bases; J trimming: 2 bases; junction bases outside the gene matches: 1. The CDR3 reads CASRGLANTGELFF. For the CDR3, the DNA is TGTGCCAGCAGGGGACTAGCTAACACCGGGGAGCTGTTTTTT.